These 3 T cell receptor beta chains came from one sample sequenced in a study of T cells in localized non-small cell lung cancer. Assay: immunoSEQ multiplex PCR; the TCRdb copy retains only in-frame clones and omits some. The sample shows over 1,500 clones, roughly a sixth of them seen only once. The material was normal lung tissue next to the tumor, obtained before any cancer treatment. The origin of the receptors is a man aged 40-75 years with stage II squamous cell lung carcinoma.

This clone has just one count. This sequence joins TRBV18 and TRBJ1-3, with D perhaps TRBD1 (6 bases). Deletions cut 2 bases from V and 3 bases from J, with 23 bases between. This CDR3 is built from 19 residues. Germline V lookup: CDR1 KGHSH, CDR2 LQKENI. The CDR3 spells CASSPVIIGGHSNGNTIYF. The DNA for the CDR3 is TGTGCCAGCTCACCAGTAATTATAGGGGGACACTCCAATGGAAACACCATATATTTT. The full variable domain, rest sourced from reference TRBV18 and TRBJ1-3, is NAGVMQNPRHLVRRRGQEARLRCSPMKGHSHVYWYRQLPEEGLKFMVYLQKENIIDESGMPKERFSAEFPKEGPSILRIQQVVRGDSAAYFCASSPVIIGGHSNGNTIYFGEGSWLTVV.

V and J are TRBV11-3 and TRBJ2-2; a weak D match, TRBD2 (5 bases). V lost 4 bases to trimming and J lost 7 bases, with 16 bases between them. The CDR3 spans 15 residues. Per the germline V gene, CDR1 is SGHNT and CDR2 is YENEEA. The CDR3 spells CASSSSGPGVGELFF. The CDR3 nucleotides read TGTGCCAGCAGCTCTTCGGGCCCCGGGGTCGGGGAGCTGTTTTTT. Combining the CDR3 with reference TRBV11-3 and TRBJ2-2 gives the whole variable domain EAGVVQSPRYKIIEKKQPVAFWCNPISGHNTLYWYLQNLGQGPELLIRYENEEAVDDSQLPKDRFSAERLKGVDSTLKIQPAELGDSAVYLCASSSSGPGVGELFFGEGSRLTVL.

In this sample, this clone turned up a few times. V and J are TRBV9 and TRBJ2-2, with D unclear. Trimming stripped 0 bases from V and 5 bases from J, with 11 bases between. The CDR3 extends over 15 amino acids. Germline lookup yields CDR1 SGDLS and CDR2 YYNGEE. CDR3 residues: CASSVDPGSTGELFF. The CDR3, as DNA: TGTGCCAGCAGCGTAGATCCAGGTTCAACCGGGGAGCTGTTTTTT.